The text below deals with one TCR beta chain. What it recognizes is unknown. The CDR3 sequence is 15 residues long. Trimming pared 4 bases from V and 1 base from J, leaving 10 bases between. Germline assignment: CDR1 SGHTA and CDR2 FQGNSA. The source of the sample is a study of shared clonotypes between healthy human individuals. Background on the study: Three plates were used per donor for CD4 naive, three for CD4 memory, two for CD8 naive and one for CD8 memory. Overall study findings and caveats: The sharing of 4.5% to 6.5% of naive CD4 clonotypes was seen across several donors. A reduction in generation probabilities was seen for non-shared clonotypes relative to those shared by all four donors.

The repertoire was sequenced with immunoSEQ multiplex PCR; TCRdb's copy has only in-frame clones and lacks some. The repertoire holds roughly 1,100,000 clones, roughly 80% seen once, with less than 1.5% in the top ten. V usage is TRBV7-2 and J usage is TRBJ2-2; no clear D. Sequencing input: memory CD4+ T cells sorted from blood. Regarding subset: CD45RA-negative fraction. The source is a man between 18 and 29 years old in good health. The CDR3 is CASSSNAGNTGELFF. The CDR3 DNA follows: TGTGCCAGCAGCTCCAACGCAGGGAACACCGGGGAGCTGTTTTTT.